This T cell receptor (beta chain) was profiled in a study of read filtering for tumor transcriptome and immune sequencing (dated by TCRdb to about 2020). Regarding the study in general: The cohort consisted of under 20 male and approximately 15 female patients, with a mean age of about 70 years and an age range of about 47 to 90. By revised international staging, eight or nine patients were R-ISS I, some 16 were R-ISS II and 7 were R-ISS III. Whole-transcriptome libraries were prepared with the TruSeq RNA Access Library Prep Kit after DNase treatment. TCR-region mapped reads per sample ranged from about 4 to 10.27 million with IR-seq versus only about 75 to 1,400 with RNA-seq. Using the same bone marrow samples, the study ran both targeted immune repertoire sequencing and bulk whole-transcriptome sequencing and then compared the TCR repertoires from each method. A main aim was a read-filtering strategy for immune repertoire data, specifically whether clonotypes supported by a single read should be removed. The paper as a whole reports these results and caveats: Compared with RNA-seq, IR-seq captured clonotypes at much greater depth and more reliably, and a smaller IR-seq throughput was enough to identify most of the shared clonotypes. Single-read clonotypes made up roughly 80% of clonotypes but only approximately 3.5% of total reads in IR-seq, compared with about 69% of clonotypes and 40% to 55% of reads in RNA-seq. Removing single-read clonotypes increased the correlation between IR-seq and RNA-seq shared clonotype proportions. Rather than purified T cells, the sorted CD138-negative fraction was a mixed bone marrow immune population.

Each patient had bone marrow sampled at the time of active disease. Isolation of bone marrow mononuclear cells was performed by Ficoll-Hypaque density gradient centrifugation. Myeloma plasma cells were removed and CD138-negative cells were obtained by negative selection following labeling with CD138 magnetic microbeads on a MACS separator. Flow cytometry with CD138 antibodies on an Attune NxT was used to check how pure the isolated cells were. TRIzol reagent was used to extract total RNA, which was then quantified with a NanoDrop spectrophotometer. For each patient, paired RNA-seq and IR-seq were run on the CD138-negative bone marrow sample from that patient. Measured from the cysteine to the phenylalanine, the CDR3 is 13 residues long. CDR3 DNA only is kept here, 39 bases in frame from base 1. V drops 2 bases and J drops 6 bases, leaving 8 bases in between. Taken from the germline V gene, the CDR1 and CDR2 loops are SGHTA and FQGNSA.

TCR libraries were built from about 370 ng RNA with the Immunoverse kit, using molecular barcoded adaptors covering alpha/delta and beta/gamma chains. TCR library preparation used the same RNA that was used for transcriptome sequencing. An Illumina HiSeq 4000 with 2 x 150 cycles was used to sequence the TCR libraries. In the source study's methods: TCR reads were aligned to human V, D, J and C references and assembled into CDR3 clonotypes with MiXCR, including quality filtering and error correction. The tcR package in R was used to analyze clonotype counts and gene usage diversity. For inspection of raw mapping reads, RNA-seq reads were mapped by STAR aligner version 2.5.3a onto GRCh37 of the human genome. To test the effect of sequencing depth on detected clonotypes, IR-seq fastq files were randomly downsampled using Seqtk 1.3. TCRdb handled the public reads itself, with Q25 trimming in fastp and clone calling in MiXCR, and kept productive beta chains. Here each entry gathers all rows of one CDR3 protein and keeps the most common genes and DNA. TCRdb's processing, not the authors' own work, is the source of the V and J calls. The sample table shows 62,000 or so distinct CDR3 sequences, and under 25% are seen once. The ten most abundant clones make up roughly 15% of the sample.

This clonotype appeared many times. What antigen it recognizes has not been identified. It has no much larger one-base neighbor in the sample; base qualities were not kept. The V and J segments used are TRBV7-2 and TRBJ2-1, with no reliable assignment of the D segment. The specimen sequenced was a population of CD138-negative cells sorted from bone marrow. What the cell subset or site label conveys for this sample: bone marrow mononuclear cells depleted of CD138+ plasma/myeloma cells by negative magnetic selection. This sequence was found in a donor aged 40 or older with multiple myeloma. In nucleotide form, the sequence is TGTGCCAGCAGCTTACAGTTGGGCAATGAGCAGTTCTTC. This is translated as CASSLQLGNEQFF.